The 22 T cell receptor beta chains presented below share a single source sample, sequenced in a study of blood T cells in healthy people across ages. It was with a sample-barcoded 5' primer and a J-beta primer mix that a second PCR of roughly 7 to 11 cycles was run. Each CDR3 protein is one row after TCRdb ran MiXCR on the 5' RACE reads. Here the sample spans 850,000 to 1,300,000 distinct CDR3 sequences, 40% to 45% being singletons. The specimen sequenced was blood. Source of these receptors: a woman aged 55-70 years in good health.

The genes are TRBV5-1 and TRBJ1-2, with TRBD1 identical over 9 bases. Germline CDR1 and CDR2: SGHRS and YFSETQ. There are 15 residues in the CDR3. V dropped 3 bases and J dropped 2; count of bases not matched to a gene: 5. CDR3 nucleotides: TGCGCCAGCAGCTCCGGACAGGGGTTGAACTATGGCTACACCTTC. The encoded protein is CASSSGQGLNYGYTF.

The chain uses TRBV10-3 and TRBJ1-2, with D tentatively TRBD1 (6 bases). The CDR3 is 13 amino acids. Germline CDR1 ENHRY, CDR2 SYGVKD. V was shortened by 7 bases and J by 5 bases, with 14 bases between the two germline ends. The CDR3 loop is CAITETGGYGYTF. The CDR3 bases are TGTGCCATCACCGAGACAGGAGGGTATGGCTACACCTTC.

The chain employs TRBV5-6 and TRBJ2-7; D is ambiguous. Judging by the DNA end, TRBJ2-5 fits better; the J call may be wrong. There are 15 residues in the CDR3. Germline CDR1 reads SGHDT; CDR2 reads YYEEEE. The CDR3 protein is CASSLGALGQETQYF. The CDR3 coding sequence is TGTGCCAGCAGCTTGGGGGCCCTTGGGCAAGAGACCCAGTACTTC.

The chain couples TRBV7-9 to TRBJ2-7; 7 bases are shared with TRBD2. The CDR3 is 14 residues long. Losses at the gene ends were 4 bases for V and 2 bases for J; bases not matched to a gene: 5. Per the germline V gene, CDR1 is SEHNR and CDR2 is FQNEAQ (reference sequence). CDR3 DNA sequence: TGTGCCAGCAGCTCCCTTGGGGGGGCCTACGAGCAGTACTTC. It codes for CASSSLGGAYEQYF. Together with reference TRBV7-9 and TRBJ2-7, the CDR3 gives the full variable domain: DTGVSQNPRHKITKRGQNVTFRCDPISEHNRLYWYRQTLGQGPEFLTYFQNEAQLEKSRLLSDRFSAERPKGSFSTLEIQRTEQGDSAMYLCASSSLGGAYEQYFGPGTRLTVT.

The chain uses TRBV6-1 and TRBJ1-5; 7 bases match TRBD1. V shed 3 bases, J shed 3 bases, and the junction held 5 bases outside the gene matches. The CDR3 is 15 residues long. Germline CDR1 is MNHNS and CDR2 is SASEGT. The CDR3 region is CASSDYRGNNQPQHF. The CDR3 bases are TGTGCCAGCAGTGATTACAGGGGTAACAATCAGCCCCAGCATTTT.

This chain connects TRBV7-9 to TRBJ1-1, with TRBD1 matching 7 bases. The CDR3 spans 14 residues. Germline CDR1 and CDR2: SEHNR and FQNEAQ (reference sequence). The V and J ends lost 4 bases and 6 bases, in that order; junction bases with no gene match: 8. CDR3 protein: CASSSGRQGAEAFF. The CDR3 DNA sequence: TGTGCCAGCAGCTCAGGTAGACAGGGTGCTGAAGCTTTCTTT. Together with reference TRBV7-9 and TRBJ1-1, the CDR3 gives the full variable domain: DTGVSQNPRHKITKRGQNVTFRCDPISEHNRLYWYRQTLGQGPEFLTYFQNEAQLEKSRLLSDRFSAERPKGSFSTLEIQRTEQGDSAMYLCASSSGRQGAEAFFGQGTRLTVV.

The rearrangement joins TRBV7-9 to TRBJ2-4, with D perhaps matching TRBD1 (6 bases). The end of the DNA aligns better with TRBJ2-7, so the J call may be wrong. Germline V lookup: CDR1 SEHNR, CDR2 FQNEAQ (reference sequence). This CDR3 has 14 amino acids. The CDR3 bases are TGTGCCAGCAGCCCCATGGACAGTTCCTACGAGCAGTACTTC. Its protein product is CASSPMDSSYEQYF.

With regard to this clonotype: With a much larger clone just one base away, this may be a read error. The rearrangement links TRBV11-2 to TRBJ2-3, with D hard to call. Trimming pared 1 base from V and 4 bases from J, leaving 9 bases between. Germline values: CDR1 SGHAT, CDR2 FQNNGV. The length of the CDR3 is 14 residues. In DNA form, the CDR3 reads TGTGCCAGCAGCTTAGGAGTTCGCGCAGATACGCAGTATTTT. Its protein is CASSLGVRADTQYF.

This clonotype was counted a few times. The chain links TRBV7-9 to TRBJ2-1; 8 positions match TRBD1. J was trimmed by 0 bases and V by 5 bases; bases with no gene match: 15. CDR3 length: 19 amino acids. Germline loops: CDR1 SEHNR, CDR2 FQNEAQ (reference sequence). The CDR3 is CASSAPRTGNLNSYNEQFF. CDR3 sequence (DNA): TGTGCCAGCAGCGCCCCCCGGACAGGGAACTTAAACTCCTACAATGAGCAGTTCTTC.

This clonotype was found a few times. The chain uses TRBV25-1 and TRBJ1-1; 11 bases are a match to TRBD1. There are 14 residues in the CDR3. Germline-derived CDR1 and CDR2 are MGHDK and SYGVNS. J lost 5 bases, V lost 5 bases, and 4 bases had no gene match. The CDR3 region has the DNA TGTGCCAGCAGTACGGGGACAGGGGGGACTGAAGCTTTCTTT. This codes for CASSTGTGGTEAFF.

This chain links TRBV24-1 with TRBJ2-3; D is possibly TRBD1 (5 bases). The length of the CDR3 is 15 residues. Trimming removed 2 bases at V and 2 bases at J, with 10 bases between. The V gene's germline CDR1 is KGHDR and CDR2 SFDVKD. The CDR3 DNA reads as TGTGCCACCAGTGATTCACAGGTTCTCACAGATACGCAGTATTTT. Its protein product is CATSDSQVLTDTQYF.

The CDR3 region is CASRLTGGGTEAFF. DNA for the CDR3: TGTGCCAGCAGGTTAACGGGGGGTGGCACTGAAGCTTTCTTT. The chain uses TRBV7-2 and TRBJ1-1, with D possibly TRBD1 on 5 matching bases. The CDR3 is 14 amino acids. Germline values: CDR1 SGHTA, CDR2 FQGNSA. V was pared by 6 bases and J by 4 bases, with 15 bases between.

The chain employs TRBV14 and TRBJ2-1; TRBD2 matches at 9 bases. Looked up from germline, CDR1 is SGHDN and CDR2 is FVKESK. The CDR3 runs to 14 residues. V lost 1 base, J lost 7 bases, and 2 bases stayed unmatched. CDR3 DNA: TGTGCCAGCAGCCAAGCAACTAGCGGGAATGAGCAGTTCTTC. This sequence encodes CASSQATSGNEQFF.

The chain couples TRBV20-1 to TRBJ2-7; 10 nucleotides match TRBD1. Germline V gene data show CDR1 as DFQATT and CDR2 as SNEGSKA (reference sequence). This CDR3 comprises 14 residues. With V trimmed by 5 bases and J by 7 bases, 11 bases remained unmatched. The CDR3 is CSAPGTGASREQYF. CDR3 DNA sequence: TGCAGTGCTCCCGGGACAGGGGCCTCGAGGGAGCAGTACTTC.

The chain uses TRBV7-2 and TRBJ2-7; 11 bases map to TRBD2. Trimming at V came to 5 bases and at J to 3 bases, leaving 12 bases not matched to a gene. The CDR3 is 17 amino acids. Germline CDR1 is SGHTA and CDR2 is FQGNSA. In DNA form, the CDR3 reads TGTGCCAGCAGCACTAATCCCCCGGGACTAGCGGTCTACGAGCAGTACTTC. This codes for CASSTNPPGLAVYEQYF.

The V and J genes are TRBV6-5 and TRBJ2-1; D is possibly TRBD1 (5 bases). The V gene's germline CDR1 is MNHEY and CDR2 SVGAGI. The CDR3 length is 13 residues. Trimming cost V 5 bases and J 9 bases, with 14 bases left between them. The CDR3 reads CASSAPGHGEQFF. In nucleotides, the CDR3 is TGTGCCAGCAGTGCGCCAGGGCACGGTGAGCAGTTCTTC.

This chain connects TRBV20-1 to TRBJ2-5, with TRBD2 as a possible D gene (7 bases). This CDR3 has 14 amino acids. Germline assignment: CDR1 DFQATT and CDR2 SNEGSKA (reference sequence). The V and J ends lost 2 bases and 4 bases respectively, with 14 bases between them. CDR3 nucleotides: TGCAGTGCTAGAAAAACCGGGGGGCGAGAGACCCAGTACTTC. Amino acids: CSARKTGGRETQYF.

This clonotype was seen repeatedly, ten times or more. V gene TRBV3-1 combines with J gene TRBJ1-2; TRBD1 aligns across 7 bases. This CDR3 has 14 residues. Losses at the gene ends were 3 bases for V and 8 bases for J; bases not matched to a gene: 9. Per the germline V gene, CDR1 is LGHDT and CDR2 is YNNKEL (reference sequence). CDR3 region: CASSQADRLRGYTF. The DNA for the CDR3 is TGTGCCAGCAGCCAGGCGGACAGGTTACGGGGCTACACCTTC. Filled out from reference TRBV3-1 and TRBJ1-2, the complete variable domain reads DTAVSQTPKYLVTQMGNDKSIKCEQNLGHDTMYWYKQDSKKFLKIMFSYNNKELIINETVPNRFSPKSPDKAHLNLHINSLELGDSAVYFCASSQADRLRGYTFGSGTRLTVV.

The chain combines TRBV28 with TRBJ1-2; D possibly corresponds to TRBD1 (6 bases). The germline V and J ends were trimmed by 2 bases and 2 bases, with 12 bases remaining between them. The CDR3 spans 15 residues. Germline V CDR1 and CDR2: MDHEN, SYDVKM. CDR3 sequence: CASSLRGDTNYGYTF. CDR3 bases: TGTGCCAGCAGTTTACGGGGGGACACCAACTATGGCTACACCTTC.

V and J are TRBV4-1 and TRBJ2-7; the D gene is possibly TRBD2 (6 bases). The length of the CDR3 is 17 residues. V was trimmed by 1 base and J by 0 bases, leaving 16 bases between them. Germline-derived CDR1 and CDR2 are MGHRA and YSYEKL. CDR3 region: CASSQGSGRGRSYEQYF. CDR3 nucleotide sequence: TGCGCCAGCAGCCAAGGCTCCGGGCGGGGCCGCTCCTACGAGCAGTACTTC.

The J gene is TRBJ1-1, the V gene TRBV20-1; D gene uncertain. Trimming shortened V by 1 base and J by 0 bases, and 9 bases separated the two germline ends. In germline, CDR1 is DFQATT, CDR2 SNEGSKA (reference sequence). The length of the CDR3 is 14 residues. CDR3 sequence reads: CSARAQRLNTEAFF. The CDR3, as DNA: TGCAGTGCTAGAGCCCAACGGTTGAACACTGAAGCTTTCTTT.

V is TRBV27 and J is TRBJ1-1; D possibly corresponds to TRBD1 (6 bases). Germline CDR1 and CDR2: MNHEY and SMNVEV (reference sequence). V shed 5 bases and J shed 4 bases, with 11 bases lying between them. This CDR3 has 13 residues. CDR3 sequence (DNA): TGTGCCAGCAGTGGGCAGGGGTCCACTGAAGCTTTCTTT. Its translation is CASSGQGSTEAFF.